The 8 T cell receptor beta chains below were found in one sample sequenced in a study of blood T cells in healthy people across ages. Sample-barcoded 5' priming and a J-beta primer mix drove a second PCR of 7 to 11 cycles. One entry per CDR3 protein results from TCRdb running MiXCR on the 5' RACE reads. This table has around 280,000 distinct CDR3 sequences, 27% appearing once. The specimen was blood. The origin of the receptors is a woman aged 70-85 years in good health.

This chain links TRBV5-1 with TRBJ2-1; 9 positions agree with TRBD2. CDR1 is SGHRS, CDR2 YFSETQ, per germline. This CDR3 has 18 residues. J lost 5 bases, V lost 2 bases, and 14 bases had no gene match. This CDR3 reads CASSFPHRTSATHNEQFF. CDR3 bases: TGCGCCAGCAGCTTCCCCCATAGGACTAGCGCAACGCACAATGAGCAGTTCTTC.

This clonotype was counted a few times. At one boundary the junction diverges from the germline segment, which might be a read error. V usage is TRBV5-5 and J usage is TRBJ2-1; 10 bases agree with TRBD2. Germline V gives CDR1 SGHKS, CDR2 YYEKEE (reference sequence). The CDR3 consists of 14 residues. This chain's CDR3 is CAGSLLAGVMLGFF. The DNA of the CDR3 is TGTGCCGGCAGCCTCCTAGCGGGAGTCATGTTGGGGTTCTTC.

The V and J genes are TRBV7-2 and TRBJ1-2, with 8 bases aligning to TRBD1. CDR1 is SGHTA, CDR2 FQGNSA, per germline. V lost 4 bases, J lost 7 bases, and 5 bases stayed unmatched. This CDR3 has 13 residues. CDR3: CASSSDRVSGYTF. CDR3 DNA sequence: TGTGCCAGCAGCTCGGACAGGGTGTCTGGCTACACCTTC. The complete variable domain, with remaining parts taken from reference TRBV7-2 and TRBJ1-2, reads GAGVSQSPSNKVTEKGKDVELRCDPISGHTALYWYRQSLGQGLEFLIYFQGNSAPDKSGLPSDRFSAERTGGSVSTLTIQRTQQEDSAVYLCASSSDRVSGYTFGSGTRLTVV.

This clonotype showed up just a few times. The chain links TRBV20-1 to TRBJ2-5; 14 nucleotides line up with TRBD2. The V segment lost 3 bases and the J segment 5 bases; nucleotides outside the gene matches: 14. The germline gives CDR1 DFQATT, CDR2 SNEGSKA (reference sequence). The CDR3 totals 18 residues. This CDR3 reads CSARRPGLAGGSRETQYF. DNA of the CDR3: TGCAGTGCTAGGAGACCCGGACTAGCGGGAGGAAGCAGGGAGACCCAGTACTTC.

Only a few counts were recorded for this clonotype. CDR3 residues: CASSQGGGHEQYF. The CDR3 nucleotides read TGTGCCAGCAGCCAAGGCGGGGGGCACGAGCAGTACTTC. This chain links TRBV3-1 with TRBJ2-7, with 8 bases lining up with TRBD2. This CDR3 has 13 residues. V was clipped by 1 base and J by 5 bases; unmatched bases: 1. The germline CDR1 and CDR2 sequences are LGHDT and YNNKEL (reference sequence).

The chain recombines TRBV19 with TRBJ2-5, with D tentatively TRBD2 (6 bases). Germline V CDR1 and CDR2: LNHDA, SQIVND (reference sequence). The CDR3 contains 14 residues. With 3 bases removed from V and 2 bases from J, the gap between germline ends came to 10 bases. CDR3 in DNA: TGTGCCAGTAGTATCACCGGGGGACAAGAGACCCAGTACTTC. As protein: CASSITGGQETQYF.

As DNA, the CDR3 is TGCAGTGCTAGTGGCGGGGGCCGTGAAAAACTGTTTTTT. Translation: CSASGGGREKLFF. V usage is TRBV20-1 and J usage is TRBJ1-4, with D perhaps matching TRBD1 (6 bases). The CDR3 spans 13 residues. The ends were cut back, 3 bases at V and 7 bases at J, with 12 bases in the middle. CDR1 DFQATT and CDR2 SNEGSKA come from the germline V gene (reference sequence).

This clonotype was found a few times. Mismatch with germline at one junction end may stem from a read error. This rearrangement joins TRBV20-1 to TRBJ2-2; D is perhaps TRBD2 (5 bases). The V gene's germline CDR1 is DFQATT and CDR2 SNEGSKA (reference sequence). CDR3 length equals 15 residues. CDR3 amino acids: CSARRTHKNTRELFF. CDR3 DNA: TGCAGTGCTCGGAGGACTCATAAGAACACCAGGGAGCTGTTTTTT.